This T cell receptor (beta chain) is from a study of blood T cell repertoires in COVID-19. The wider study: There were acute and convalescent COVID-19 samples, and they came from the United States, Italy and Spain. T cells, B-cell-depleted T cells, or PBMCs provided the cDNA or gDNA that served as material.

In the authors' methods: Nucleated cell counts were estimated from reference gene primer amplification. Here immunoSEQ multiplex PCR was the method, and the copy in TCRdb shows in-frame clones only, minus some. V and J calls and clone size are given by that table; D and trimming were obtained from the DNA. Here the sample spans about 100,000 clones, about 89% being singletons. Germline V CDR1 and CDR2: MNHEY, SVGAGI. The CDR3 is made up of 15 amino acids. V lost 6 bases to trimming and J lost 5 bases; unmatched junction nucleotides: 9. This chain connects TRBV6-5 to TRBJ2-1, with TRBD2 identical over 8 bases. The sample consisted of peripheral blood. The TCR comes from a man over 45 with acute or convalescent COVID-19. DNA of the CDR3: TGTGCCAGCAGACGGGGGGGGGCCCTAAACAATGAGCAGTTCTTC. Its translation is CASRRGGALNNEQFF.